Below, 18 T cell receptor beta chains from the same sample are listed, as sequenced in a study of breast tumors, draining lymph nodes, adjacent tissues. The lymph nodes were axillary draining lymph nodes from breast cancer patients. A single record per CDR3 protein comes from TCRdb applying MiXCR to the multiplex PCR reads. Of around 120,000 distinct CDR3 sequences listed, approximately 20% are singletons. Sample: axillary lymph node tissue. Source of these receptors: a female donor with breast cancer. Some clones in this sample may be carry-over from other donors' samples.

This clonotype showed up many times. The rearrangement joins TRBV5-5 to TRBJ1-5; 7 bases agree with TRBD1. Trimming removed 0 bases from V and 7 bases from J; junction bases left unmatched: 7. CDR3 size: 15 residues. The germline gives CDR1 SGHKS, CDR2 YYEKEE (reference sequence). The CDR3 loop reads CASSLGGQENQPQHF. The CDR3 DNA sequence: TGTGCCAGCAGCTTGGGAGGACAGGAGAACCAGCCCCAGCATTTT.

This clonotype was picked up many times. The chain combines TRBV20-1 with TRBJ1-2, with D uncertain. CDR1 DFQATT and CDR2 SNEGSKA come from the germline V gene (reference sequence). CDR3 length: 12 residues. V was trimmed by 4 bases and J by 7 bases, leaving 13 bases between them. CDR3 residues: CSANEPTSGYTF. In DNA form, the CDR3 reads TGCAGTGCTAATGAGCCTACGAGTGGCTACACCTTC.

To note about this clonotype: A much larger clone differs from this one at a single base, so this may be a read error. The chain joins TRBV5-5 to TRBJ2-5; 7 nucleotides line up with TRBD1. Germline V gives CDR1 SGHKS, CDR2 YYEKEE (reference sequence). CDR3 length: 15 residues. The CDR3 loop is CASRDTGTAQETQYF. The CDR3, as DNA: TGCGCCAGCAGGGACACCGGGACAGCCCAAGAGACCCAATACTTC.

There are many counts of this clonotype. CDR3 in amino acids: CASSQSPGLARYEQYF. The DNA for the CDR3 is TGTGCCAGCAGCCAAAGTCCGGGACTAGCGCGGTACGAGCAGTACTTC. The chain joins TRBV13 to TRBJ2-7, with 10 bases fitting TRBD2. Germline CDR1 PRHDT, CDR2 FYEKMQ (reference sequence). J lost 4 bases, V lost 5 bases, and 11 bases had no gene match. The CDR3 runs 16 residues.

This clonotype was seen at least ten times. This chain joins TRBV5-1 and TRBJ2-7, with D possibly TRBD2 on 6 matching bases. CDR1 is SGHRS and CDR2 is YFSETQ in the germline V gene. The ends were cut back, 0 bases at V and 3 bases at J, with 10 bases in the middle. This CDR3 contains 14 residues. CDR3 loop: CASSLGGILYEQYF. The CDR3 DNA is TGCGCCAGCAGCTTGGGCGGGATCCTCTACGAGCAGTACTTC.

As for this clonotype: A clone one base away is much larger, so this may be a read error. CDR3 sequence: CASSPRAGAYSEQFF. The CDR3 DNA sequence: TGTGCCAGCAGCCCTAGGGCGGGAGCCTACAGTGAGCAGTTCTTC. The rearrangement uses TRBV7-9 and TRBJ2-1; 7 nucleotides line up with TRBD2. The germline CDR1 and CDR2 sequences are SEHNR and FQNEAQ (reference sequence). This CDR3 contains 15 residues.

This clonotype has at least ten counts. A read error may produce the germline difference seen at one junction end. CDR3 sequence: CASSRLAGVPQETQYF. For the CDR3, the DNA is TGTGCTAGCAGCCGTCTAGCGGGAGTACCCCAAGAGACCCAGTACTTC. This sequence joins TRBV7-7 and TRBJ2-5; 10 positions agree with TRBD2. Germline assignment: CDR1 SSHAT and CDR2 FNYEAQ (reference sequence). This CDR3 has 16 amino acids. Based on the CDR3 plus reference TRBV7-7 and TRBJ2-5, the full variable domain is GAGVSQSPRYKVTKRGQDVTLRCDPISSHATLYWYQQALGQGPEFLTYFNYEAQPDKSGLPSDRFSAERPEGSISTLTIQRTEQRDSAMYRCASSRLAGVPQETQYFGPGTRLLVL.

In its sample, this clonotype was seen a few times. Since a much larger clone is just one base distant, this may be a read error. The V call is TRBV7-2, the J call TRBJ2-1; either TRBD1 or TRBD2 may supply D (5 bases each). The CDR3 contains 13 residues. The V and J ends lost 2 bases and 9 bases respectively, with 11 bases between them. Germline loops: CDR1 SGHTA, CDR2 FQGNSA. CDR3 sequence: CTSSLRDGREQFF. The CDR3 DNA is TGTACCAGCAGCTTACGGGACGGACGTGAGCAGTTCTTC.

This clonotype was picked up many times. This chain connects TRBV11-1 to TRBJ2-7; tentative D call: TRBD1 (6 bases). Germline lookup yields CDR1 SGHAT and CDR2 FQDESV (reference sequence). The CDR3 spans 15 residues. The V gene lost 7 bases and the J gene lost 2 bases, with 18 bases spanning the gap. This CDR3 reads CASTVDSGGPYEQYF. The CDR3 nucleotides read TGTGCCAGCACCGTGGACAGCGGAGGACCCTACGAGCAGTACTTC. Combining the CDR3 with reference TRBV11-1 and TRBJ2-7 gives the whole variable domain EAEVAQSPRYKITEKSQAVAFWCDPISGHATLYWYRQILGQGPELLVQFQDESVVDDSQLPKDRFSAERLKGVDSTLKIQPAELGDSAMYLCASTVDSGGPYEQYFGPGTRLTVT.

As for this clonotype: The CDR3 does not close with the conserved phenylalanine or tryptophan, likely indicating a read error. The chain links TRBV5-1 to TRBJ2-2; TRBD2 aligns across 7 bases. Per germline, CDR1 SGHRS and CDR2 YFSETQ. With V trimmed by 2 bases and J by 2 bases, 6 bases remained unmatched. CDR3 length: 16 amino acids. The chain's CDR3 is CASSFGGGINTGELFS. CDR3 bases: TGCGCCAGCAGCTTTGGGGGGGGGATCAACACCGGGGAGCTGTTTTCT.

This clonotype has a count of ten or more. CDR3: CASSRRTVTYEQYF. The DNA for the CDR3 is TGTGCCAGTAGTAGGAGGACAGTTACCTACGAGCAGTACTTC. The V gene is TRBV19, the J gene TRBJ2-7, with D possibly being TRBD1 (6 bases). The CDR3 sequence is 14 residues long. V was clipped by 4 bases and J by 2 bases, with 12 bases between them. Germline V CDR1 and CDR2: LNHDA, SQIVND (reference sequence).

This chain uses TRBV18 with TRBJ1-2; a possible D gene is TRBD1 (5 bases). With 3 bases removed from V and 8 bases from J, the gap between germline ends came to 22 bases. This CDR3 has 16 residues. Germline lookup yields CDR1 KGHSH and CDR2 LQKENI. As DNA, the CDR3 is TGTGCCAGCTCACCGCGCCAGGGAAGCACGGTACAAGGCTACACCTTC. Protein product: CASSPRQGSTVQGYTF.

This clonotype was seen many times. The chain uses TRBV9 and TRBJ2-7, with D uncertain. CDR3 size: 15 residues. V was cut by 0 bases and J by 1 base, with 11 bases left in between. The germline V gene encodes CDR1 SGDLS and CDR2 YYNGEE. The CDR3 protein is CASSVAVGESYEQYF. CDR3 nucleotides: TGTGCCAGCAGCGTAGCTGTTGGAGAATCCTACGAGCAGTACTTC.

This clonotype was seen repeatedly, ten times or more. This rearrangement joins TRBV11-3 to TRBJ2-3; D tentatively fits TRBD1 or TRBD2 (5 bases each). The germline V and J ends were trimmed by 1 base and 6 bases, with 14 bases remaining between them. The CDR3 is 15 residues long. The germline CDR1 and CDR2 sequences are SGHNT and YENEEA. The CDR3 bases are TGTGCCAGCAGCTTAGGAGGGGCCGTCATGGATACGCAGTATTTT. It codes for CASSLGGAVMDTQYF. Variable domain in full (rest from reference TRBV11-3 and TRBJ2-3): EAGVVQSPRYKIIEKKQPVAFWCNPISGHNTLYWYLQNLGQGPELLIRYENEEAVDDSQLPKDRFSAERLKGVDSTLKIQPAELGDSAVYLCASSLGGAVMDTQYFGPGTRLTVL.

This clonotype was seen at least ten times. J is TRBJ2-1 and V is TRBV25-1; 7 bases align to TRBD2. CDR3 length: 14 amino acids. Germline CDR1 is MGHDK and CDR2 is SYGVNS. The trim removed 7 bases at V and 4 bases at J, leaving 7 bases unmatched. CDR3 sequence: CASKPWGGYNEQFF. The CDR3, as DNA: TGTGCCAGCAAACCGTGGGGGGGATACAATGAGCAGTTCTTC.

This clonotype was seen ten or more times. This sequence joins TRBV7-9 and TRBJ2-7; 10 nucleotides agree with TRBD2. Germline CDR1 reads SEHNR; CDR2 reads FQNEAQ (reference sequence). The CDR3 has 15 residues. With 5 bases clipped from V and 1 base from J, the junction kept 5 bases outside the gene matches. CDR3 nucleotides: TGTGCCAGCAGCCTTGGACTAGCGGCTTCCTACGAGCAGTACTTC. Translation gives CASSLGLAASYEQYF.

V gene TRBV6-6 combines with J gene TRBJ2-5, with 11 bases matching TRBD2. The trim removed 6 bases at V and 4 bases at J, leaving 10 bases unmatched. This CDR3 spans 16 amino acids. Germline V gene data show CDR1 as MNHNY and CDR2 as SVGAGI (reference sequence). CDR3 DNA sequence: TGTGCCAGCAGGCCGACTAGCGGGAACAGGCTAGAGACCCAGTACTTC. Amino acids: CASRPTSGNRLETQYF.

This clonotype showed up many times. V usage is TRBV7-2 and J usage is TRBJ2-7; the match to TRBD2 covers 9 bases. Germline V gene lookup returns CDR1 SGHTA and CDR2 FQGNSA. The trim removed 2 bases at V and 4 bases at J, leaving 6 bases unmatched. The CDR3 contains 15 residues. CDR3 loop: CASSLWNSGSYEQYF. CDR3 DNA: TGTGCCAGCAGCTTATGGAATAGCGGGAGTTACGAGCAGTACTTC.